This T cell receptor (beta chain) was identified in a study of T cells in Graves' hyperthyroidism and ophthalmopathy. This clonotype was detected many times. Its antigen is not identified. Trimming stripped 2 bases from V and 8 bases from J, with 17 bases between. Germline-derived CDR1 and CDR2 are SNHLY and FYNNEI. The CDR3 covers 15 residues. Study-wide results and caveats: The authors' 13 V-J model separated ophthalmopathy from stable hyperthyroidism.

The authors took PBMCs from 8 to 10 ml fresh peripheral blood. What was amplified from RNA transcripts were TCR beta CDR3 regions. Researchers ran a first-round RT-PCR on the TCR CDR3 using the HTBI primer set. MiXCR was run by TCRdb on the multiplex PCR reads, yielding one entry per CDR3 protein. The sample lists roughly 200,000 distinct CDR3 sequences; about a sixth were seen once. V gene TRBV2 combines with J gene TRBJ2-3; D uncertain. Sequenced material: blood. The origin of this receptor is a woman aged 50 to 65 with Graves' hyperthyroidism. The CDR3 spells CASSEWVGRVVTQYF. The CDR3 DNA follows: TGTGCCAGCAGTGAATGGGTGGGCAGAGTCGTTACGCAGTATTTT.